By frequency, the clone carrying this T cell receptor beta chain registers medium-sized. The antigen is unknown. Germline-derived CDR1 and CDR2 are MNHNS and SASEGT. V was shortened by 0 bases and J by 4 bases, with 10 bases between the two germline ends. This CDR3 has 15 residues. The PCR was carried out with 60 Vbeta primers and 13 Jbeta primers. Data came from immunoSEQ multiplex PCR; TCRdb stores just in-frame clones and leaves some out. The sample includes tens of thousands of clones. These data come from a study of cytomegalovirus exposure and HLA in healthy donors. Notes on the study in general: When analyzed later, a missense DCLRE1C variant was found to be linked to TCR beta V- and J-gene trimming.

The clonotype was recovered from a male donor in good health and CMV-seronegative. The chain uses TRBV6-1 and TRBJ1-3; D unresolved. Sequencing input: PBMCs. The CDR3 DNA reads TGTGCCAGCAGTGAAGCGGGCAAAGGCGGAAACACCATATATTTT. The encoded protein is CASSEAGKGGNTIYF.